The entry below describes one TCR beta chain. The target of this receptor is not known. The sample comes from a study of cytomegalovirus exposure and HLA in healthy donors (dated by TCRdb to about 2017). Context from the whole study: An earlier analysis of several hundred of the donors reported more than 250 Gb of sequence data and 120 million or so unique TCR beta sequences from 150 million to 200 million T cells. An early release covering about 600 HLA-typed donors comprised approximately 300 gigabases of sequencing data and some 79 million unique TCR sequences. Among the roughly 400 genotyped donors, under 90% belonged to the genetic ancestry cluster associated with self-reported Caucasian donors. The study aimed to test whether signatures of past pathogen exposure could be identified by cataloging public T cell receptors. The study used immunosequencing to profile the T cell repertoires of approximately 690 subjects and linked those repertoires to cytomegalovirus serostatus. In addition to the first cohort of 666 subjects, a separate validation cohort of over 90 different subjects was used. To predict cytomegalovirus infection status, the study combined high-throughput TCR immunosequencing, statistical association of individual TCRs with disease status, and machine learning. A later analysis re-analyzed previously published TCR beta repertoires from 660 or so donors and added high-resolution HLA genotyping to study TCR occurrence patterns. Rather than drawing on any new phenotypic data, the later analysis identified candidate immune exposures from TCR beta sequences and the way those sequences occurred across donors. To decide whether each TCR beta V gene segment behaved as functional or pseudogenic, an earlier analysis of approximately 600 of the donors relied on high-throughput TCR beta sequencing. Donor age, sex, ethnicity and CMV serostatus were collected together with the repertoire data. A later genetic analysis used genome-wide SNP genotypes for about 65% of the roughly 670 donors, treating that subset as a discovery cohort. Every discovery cohort repertoire had been produced on one sequencing platform. Class I and class II HLA loci were covered by the typing at four-digit resolution. The number of typed donors differed by locus: roughly 629-640 for A, B, C, DRB1 and DQB1; 500 to 550 for DQA1; 606 for DPA1; and about 450 for DPB1. A handful of DR-DQ haplotypes were handled as single units for association and clustering because linkage in the cohort was strong. Across under 500 genotyped donors of the cohort, an average of about 240,000 unique TCR beta nucleotide sequences per donor were sequenced, and roughly 18% of those sequences were non-productive. Overall study outcomes, separate from this receptor: Several of the top co-occurrence clusters appeared to be linked to parvovirus B19, influenza, CMV and Epstein-Barr virus, according to a later analysis. Sequencing depth was assumed to be roughly uniform across donors in the presence/absence analyses, though that assumption may not hold. A few of the identified cytomegalovirus-associated TCR beta chains were confirmed in vitro to be specific for cytomegalovirus antigens. In a later genetic analysis, a missense DCLRE1C variant was associated with V-gene and J-gene trimming of TCR beta chains, and the association was replicated in an independent cohort. A further reported finding was that TCR beta sequences accurately predicted the HLA-A and HLA-B alleles for most subjects in the first cohort. In this cohort, only TCR beta chains were sequenced, and detectable features were limited by the absence of alpha or paired-chain data. Cytomegalovirus status was reported to be diagnosed by the classifier with high specificity and sensitivity in both the original and validation cohorts. An earlier analysis of roughly 570 of the donors showed that most TCR beta V segments appeared in productive rearrangements either about 90% or about 30% of the time, which broadly matched IMGT annotations. Most CMV-associated TCR beta chains appeared to be HLA-restricted in a later analysis, and the HLA associations seemed to be driven largely by CMV exposure. Across donors, most TCR sequences were observed very rarely, whereas some public TCRs were present in many individuals. In a later analysis, HLA-associated TCR beta chains showed more clonal expansion and lower generation probabilities than non-associated chains that were equally common. It was suggested by the authors that the approach could potentially be generalized to other disease states and immunological phenotypes. A later analysis found that TCR association rates varied across HLA loci, with DRB1 alleles showing the most associated TCRs and HLA-C alleles the fewest. A later analysis associated about 18,000 TCR beta sequences with specific HLA alleles at a false discovery rate of 0.05. CMV serostatus was the only immune exposure information available for the cohort. Strong co-occurrence of HLA alleles, especially DR and DQ, made assigning TCR associations to individual alleles difficult. The sequencing pipeline was judged likely to have produced a cluster of highly shared sequence variants as a technical artifact. Because some donors lacked HLA typing at each locus, the association tests relied only on the typed subset. Some IMGT-functional V segments, including TRBV6-2 and TRBV6-3, could not be distinguished by the 87-base-pair reads and were therefore excluded. In the study, about 150 TCR beta chains were listed as associated with cytomegalovirus. A later genetic analysis reported fewer N-insertions in productive TCRs among donors in an Asian-associated ancestry cluster than the 666-donor mean. Correlated functional status among segregating V segments might be attributable to linkage disequilibrium, but an unknown experimental factor could not be ruled out. The earlier analysis of 587 of the donors excluded 15 to 20 rarely observed V segments, including chromosome 9 orphons, because counts were too low.

The cohort comprised 670 or so healthy bone marrow donors. At the time of sampling, all cohort members were nominally healthy, though unrecorded immune exposures were likely present. The donor tested CMV seronegative, placing the donor among the roughly 340 seronegative members of the cohort. A peripheral blood sample was provided by each donor, and peripheral blood mononuclear cells were used for TCR beta sequencing. Genomic DNA extraction from the blood cell samples was performed with the Qiagen DNeasy Blood Extraction Kit. The CDR3, cysteine through phenylalanine, is 15 amino acids long. The DNA shown is the 45-base CDR3, in frame from base 1. Looking up the germline V gene (reference sequence) yields CDR1 SGHNT and CDR2 YYREEE. V loses 0 bases, J loses 2 bases, and the germline ends lie 6 bases apart. The library relied on the immunoSEQ multiplex PCR assay. A mixture of 60 forward primers for TCR Vbeta segments and 13 reverse primers for TCR Jbeta segments was used in the multiplex PCR. The CDR3 region of rearranged TCR beta genes was amplified from genomic DNA with a multiplex PCR assay. On the Illumina HiSeq System, the amplified TCR beta libraries were sequenced as 87-base-pair reads. In the original analysis: A later analysis tallied around 80 million unique TCR beta chains across the 700 or so repertoires, and some 12 million of those chains were shared by two or more donors. Raw reads were error-corrected and collapsed into unique sequences with a nearest-neighbor algorithm that merged closely related sequences to remove PCR and sequencing errors. V, D and J gene segments were assigned by aligning CDR3 sequences to IMGT reference sequences. For a sequence to be retained, at least a six-nucleotide match to both a V gene segment and a J gene segment was required. Rearrangements were classified as productive when the CDR3 lacked stop codons and remained in frame with V and J, and all other rearrangements were classified as non-productive. CDR3 was defined by IMGT convention, running from the second conserved V-encoded cysteine to the conserved J-encoded phenylalanine. The earlier analysis of about 590 of the donors excluded sequences that lacked an unambiguous match to a single V gene segment. In an earlier analysis of 450 to 700 of the donors, V segments were called functional above 56.7% productive rearrangements and were called segregating when the between-donor standard deviation exceeded 5%. A statistical classification framework was built for diagnosing cytomegalovirus status from the catalog of TCR beta chain sequences. In a later analysis, TCR nucleotide sequences were compared against IMGT/GENE-DB human TR gene sequences so that V and J genes could be assigned. A later analysis assigned CDR3 sequences and most-parsimonious VDJ recombination scenarios with the TCRdist pipeline. A later analysis defined each TCR beta chain by its CDR3 amino acid sequence plus V-gene family, and excluded reads lacking a unique V-gene family. A later analysis removed 450 to 600 highly shared, low-generation-probability nucleotide sequences to deal with suspected cross-contamination and a sequencing artifact. A later analysis calculated a clonal expansion index for each public chain from normalized within-repertoire ranks of inferred template counts. In a later analysis, generation probabilities were computed using a VDJ recombination model fitted to out-of-frame rearrangements, and the results were checked against IGoR. In a later analysis, hypergeometric tests were used to score TCR-TCR, TCR-HLA and TCR-CMV co-occurrence, with a repertoire-size bias correction applied to TCR pairs. A later analysis estimated false discovery rates by permuting HLA or CMV assignments 20 times. A later analysis grouped co-occurring TCRs with DBSCAN, adding TCRdist sequence similarity when clustering within HLA-allele-positive subsets. Repertoires with fewer than 30,000 or more than 120,000 public chains were left out of co-occurrence clustering, as were five repertoires with anomalous nucleotide sharing. The clones in this table, taken by TCRdb from immuneACCESS, are in-frame only. Not every clone is retained; where verified, under half of the shortfall comes from an unresolved V gene, and the cause of the rest is unknown. V and J calls plus clone size are reproduced from that table; the DNA served to infer D and trimming. Per the sample table, the count is under 150,000 clones. The ten top clones hold roughly 2% of the sample.

Rearrangement joined TRBV5-4 to TRBJ2-6; the D gene is possibly TRBD1, with 5 bases matching. The origin of this receptor is a woman aged 60 to 75 in good health and CMV-seronegative. The source material was PBMCs. DNA sequence: TGTGCCAGCAGCTTGGGGGGCGCTGGGGCCAACGTCCTGACTTTC. The encoded protein is CASSLGGAGANVLTF.